Presented here are 3 T cell receptor beta chains from one specimen sequenced in a study of cytomegalovirus exposure and HLA in healthy donors. The PCR ran on 60 Vbeta and 13 Jbeta primers. TCRdb's table, derived via immunoSEQ multiplex PCR, lists solely in-frame clones and lacks some. Here the sample spans about 140,000 clones, 78% being singletons. The sequencing sample was made of PBMCs. These TCRs come from a female donor in good health and CMV-seronegative.

This clone was counted once. The chain employs TRBV5-1 and TRBJ1-6; TRBD1 might be the D (6 bases). CDR1 and CDR2 (germline): SGHRS, YFSETQ. The CDR3 spans 14 residues. Trimming stripped 2 bases from V and 5 bases from J, with 8 bases between. CDR3 sequence: CASSLGGHNSPLHF. The CDR3 DNA reads TGCGCCAGCAGCTTAGGGGGTCATAATTCACCCCTCCACTTT.

The V call is TRBV9, the J call TRBJ2-5; TRBD2 agrees at 9 bases. The V segment lost 3 bases and the J segment 5 bases; nucleotides outside the gene matches: 5. This CDR3 comprises 14 residues. Germline-derived CDR1 and CDR2 are SGDLS and YYNGEE. The CDR3 DNA follows: TGTGCCAGCAGCGCGGGACTAGCTGGGGAGACCCAGTACTTC. Its translation: CASSAGLAGETQYF.

The genes are TRBV19 and TRBJ2-5; 14 positions match TRBD2. In germline, CDR1 is LNHDA, CDR2 SQIVND (reference sequence). The CDR3 runs to 17 residues. Unmatched junction bases numbered 9, after V lost 4 bases and J lost 5 bases. Written as DNA, the CDR3 is TGTGCCAGTAGTACCGGGACTAGCGGGGGTCCGGGGGAGACCCAGTACTTC. It specifies CASSTGTSGGPGETQYF.